This T cell receptor beta chain was observed in a study of Ad26.COV2.S vaccination and SARS-CoV-2 variants (dated by TCRdb to the early 2020s). Some background on the complete study: Sequencing of the TCRbeta repertoire served to evaluate the specificity and breadth of SARS-CoV-2-reactive T cell receptors following Ad26.COV2.S vaccination. The TCR-sequenced set comprised about 32 samples: roughly 19 Ad26.COV2.S vaccine recipients, 5 placebo recipients and 8 SARS-CoV-2 convalescent individuals. Paper-wide results and their limitations: Spike-specific TCR breadth was higher in Ad26.COV2.S recipients than in placebo recipients (P = 0.0014). The authors noted that the TCR breadth and depth analyses may have underestimated total T cell responses. After vaccination, spike-specific CD8+ and CD4+ T cell responses were reported to show substantial breadth. Comparable non-spike TCR breadth was observed between vaccine and placebo recipients, consistent with only spike being contained in the vaccine.

From the germline V gene, CDR1 is MNHEY and CDR2 is SVGAGI. Including cysteine and phenylalanine, the CDR3 has 12 amino acids. This entry keeps only the CDR3 DNA: 36 bases, framed from base 1. V drops 11 bases and J drops 5 bases, leaving 16 bases in between. In the case of this clone: Its antigen has not been determined. No much larger clonotype is one base removed from it; base qualities were not supplied.

The immunoSEQ Assay was used to sequence TCRbeta CDR3 regions. After extraction, genomic DNA underwent amplification by bias-controlled multiplex PCR, followed by high-throughput sequencing. Processing in the source paper ran as follows. To quantify the absolute abundance of every unique TCRbeta CDR3 region, sequences were collapsed and filtered. T cell fraction was estimated by normalizing TCRbeta template counts to usable DNA, which was measured by amplifying reference genes present in all nucleated cells. Repertoire TCRs were annotated as SARS-CoV-2-specific when V gene, CDR3 amino acid sequence and J gene were exactly matched to a known reactive TCR set. MIRA supplied the reference SARS-CoV-2 TCR set, which was filtered for enrichment in COVID-19-positive ImmuneCODE repertoires so that public or cross-reactive TCRs were removed. Using the MIRA antigens, annotated TCRs were further analysed by specific ORF or by position within an ORF. Breadth was defined as annotated unique rearrangements over total unique productive rearrangements; depth was the summed frequency of those rearrangements. TCR breadth was compared between groups using two-sided Wilcoxon rank-sum tests. Held by TCRdb, this immuneACCESS table contains in-frame sequences only and omits some clones. Under half of the omission traces to an unresolved V gene where checked; the cause of the rest is unknown. That table is the source of V, J and clone size, and D and trimming were worked out from the DNA. Across this sample there are approximately 400,000 clones, with roughly 94% seen only once. In total, the top ten clones hold 3% to 5% of the sample.

The sample's time point label, in plain terms: individuals recovered from natural SARS-CoV-2 infection. The chain was built from TRBV6-5 and TRBJ2-7; perhaps TRBD2 is the D gene, with 6 bases matching. The TCR was taken from a human donor who had recovered from COVID-19. The material was peripheral blood, obtained after recovery from COVID-19. The DNA sequence is TGTGCCCTTGGAGGGGATTTTGACGAGCAGTACTTC. Its protein product is CALGGDFDEQYF.